A selection of T cell receptor beta chains follows, all from one sample in a study of CD8 T cells in ankylosing spondylitis. Using its own MiXCR run on the 5' RACE reads, TCRdb lists one record per CDR3 protein. Of under 300,000 distinct CDR3 sequences listed, about 10% are singletons. Sequencing was carried out using blood, either unsorted or a sorted T cell fraction (not recorded which). The receptors derive from a male donor with ankylosing spondylitis or in good health (not recorded which). CDR3s leave out the opening cysteine and the closing phenylalanine or tryptophan. Fields, in order: J gene, V gene, CDR3 protein.

J: TRBJ1-6
V: TRBV5-1
CDR3: ASSWRTGYYNSPLH

J: TRBJ1-1
V: TRBV7-9
CDR3: ASSLDGFLEAF

J: TRBJ2-7
V: TRBV6-5
CDR3: ASKGVNYEQY

J: TRBJ2-1
V: TRBV10-3
CDR3: AISARTGPVMDEQF

J: TRBJ2-1
V: TRBV12-3/TRBV12-4
CDR3: ASRQLAGAYNEQF

J: TRBJ2-2
V: TRBV9
CDR3: ASSARAGINTGELF

J: TRBJ2-7
V: TRBV29-1
CDR3: SVTGTDTYEQY

J: TRBJ1-1
V: TRBV12-2
CDR3: ASRLARQGRNTEAF

J: TRBJ2-4
V: TRBV12-3/TRBV12-4
CDR3: ASSLSRFGSKNIQY

J: TRBJ2-3
V: TRBV29-1
CDR3: SVAEGSDTQY

J: TRBJ2-2
V: TRBV24-1
CDR3: ATSDSGTGFYSNTGELF

J: TRBJ2-5
V: TRBV5-1
CDR3: ASTGTQETQY

J: TRBJ2-2
V: TRBV10-3
CDR3: AIRRDSSNTGELF

J: TRBJ2-1
V: TRBV20-1
CDR3: SATYPSYNEQF

J: TRBJ2-7
V: TRBV7-2
CDR3: ASSYKRLAGVNEQY

J: TRBJ1-1
V: TRBV19
CDR3: ASSPLGITPEAF

J: TRBJ2-1
V: TRBV18
CDR3: ASSLQEGILNEQF

J: TRBJ1-1
V: TRBV5-1
CDR3: ASSRGGTNTEAF

J: TRBJ2-3
V: TRBV7-9
CDR3: ASSLDHSGGGTDTQY

J: TRBJ1-1
V: TRBV12-3/TRBV12-4
CDR3: ASSTGTVAEAF

J: TRBJ1-2
V: TRBV5-1
CDR3: ASSLGQSYGYT

J: TRBJ2-1
V: TRBV5-1
CDR3: ASSLQLATDNEQF

J: TRBJ2-7
V: TRBV5-1
CDR3: ASSLGTLYEQY

J: TRBJ1-2
V: TRBV12-3/TRBV12-4
CDR3: ASSEGKIYGYT

J: TRBJ2-7
V: TRBV5-1
CDR3: ASSLKSGNEQY

J: TRBJ2-3
V: TRBV20-1
CDR3: SARGRLAGNTDTQY

J: TRBJ1-3
V: TRBV12-3/TRBV12-4
CDR3: ASSSRLQRDTIY

J: TRBJ2-4
V: TRBV7-3
CDR3: ASTAVSASDKNIQY

J: TRBJ2-3
V: TRBV5-1
CDR3: ASSLVVLDTQY

J: TRBJ2-2
V: TRBV3-1
CDR3: ASSPRGTGTGELF

J: TRBJ2-1
V: TRBV20-1
CDR3: SASPSVDEQF

J: TRBJ2-7
V: TRBV7-9
CDR3: ASSSSGATYEQY

J: TRBJ1-4
V: TRBV10-3
CDR3: AISGEGPVTREKLF

J: TRBJ1-1
V: TRBV29-1
CDR3: SVVVTENTEAF

J: TRBJ2-1
V: TRBV24-1
CDR3: ATSVPGANFMNEQF

J: TRBJ2-5
V: TRBV13
CDR3: ASSLISQGGPNWETQY

J: TRBJ2-7
V: TRBV5-1
CDR3: ASSTYRDYEQY

J: TRBJ2-1
V: TRBV10-3
CDR3: AISERGLASNEQF

J: TRBJ2-7
V: TRBV3-1
CDR3: ASSHDWTEQY

J: TRBJ1-5
V: TRBV10-1
CDR3: ASSQHWNRDLGEQPQH

J: TRBJ1-2
V: TRBV18
CDR3: ASSPPDRGDYGYT

J: TRBJ1-1
V: TRBV29-1
CDR3: SLKRGGEAF